This passage covers 5 T cell receptor beta chains from one sample sequenced in a study of human T cells and chemical hapten exposure. TCRdb re-called the RACE reads with MiXCR, one entry per CDR3 protein. The data show roughly 52,000 distinct CDR3 sequences, around 9.5% seen once. The time point here: patch test 2, 6 weeks after DPC sensitization. Sample treatment: therapeutic diphenylcyclopropenone sensitization with weekly scalp DPC. The sequences come from whole blood, collected in connection with sensitization to the hapten diphenylcyclopropenone (DPC). Every receptor here comes from a woman aged 45 to 65 with alopecia areata. Some clones in this sample may be carry-over from other donors' samples.

This clonotype occurred a few times. The genes are TRBV24-1 and TRBJ1-1, with D perhaps TRBD1 (5 bases). The CDR3 runs to 13 residues. Trimming took off 3 bases at V and 5 bases at J, with 9 bases between the two ends. Germline V gene lookup returns CDR1 KGHDR and CDR2 SFDVKD. DNA of the CDR3: TGTGCCACCAGTGATATGTGGGGGACTGAAGCTTTCTTT. This sequence encodes CATSDMWGTEAFF.

This clonotype was seen ten or more times. This chain links TRBV3-1 with TRBJ1-2; the D is unclear. The CDR3 covers 15 residues. The germline V gene encodes CDR1 LGHDT and CDR2 YNNKEL (reference sequence). Trimming removed 0 bases from V and 7 bases from J, with 15 bases in between. CDR3 bases: TGTGCCAGCAGCCAAGATTTGGAGGGCCGAGCTGGCTACACCTTC. Its translation: CASSQDLEGRAGYTF.

Only a few counts were recorded for this clonotype. DNA for the CDR3: TGTGCCAGCAGCTCCTCATATCTTGAAAAACTGTTTTTT. This sequence encodes CASSSSYLEKLFF. The chain joins TRBV7-2 to TRBJ1-4, with D uncertain. The CDR3 covers 13 residues. The V end lost 4 bases, the J end lost 7 bases, and 10 bases lay between the germline ends. Germline-derived CDR1 and CDR2 are SGHTA and FQGNSA.

V usage is TRBV7-9 and J usage is TRBJ2-1; TRBD1 or TRBD2 may be the D gene (5 bases each). The germline V gene has CDR1 SEHNR and CDR2 FQNEAQ (reference sequence). This CDR3 is built from 16 residues. V lost 4 bases and J 0 bases, leaving 13 bases between the germline ends. The CDR3 coding sequence is TGTGCCAGCAGCTCCCGGGGCTGGGGCTCCTACAATGAGCAGTTCTTC. Amino acids: CASSSRGWGSYNEQFF.

This clonotype appeared many times. V usage is TRBV3-1 and J usage is TRBJ1-5; D is undetermined. Between the trimmed V and J ends, which lost 4 bases and 4 bases, there was a span of 5 bases. The CDR3 is 12 amino acids. CDR1 is LGHDT, CDR2 YNNKEL, per germline (reference sequence). The DNA of the CDR3 is TGTGCCAGCAGCCGTCAAAATCAGCCCCAGCATTTT. Protein product: CASSRQNQPQHF.